This entry describes one TCR beta chain. Antigen unknown. In the same sample, other DNA sequences code for this CDR3. The ends were cut back, 3 bases at V and 0 bases at J, with 9 bases in the middle. Germline-derived CDR1 and CDR2 are ENHRY and SYGVKD. The CDR3 loop spans 14 amino acids. These data are taken from a study of shared clonotypes between healthy human individuals. Study-level findings and limits: Owing to a small donor count, the genetic and exposure-history diversity represented was limited.

Sequenced by immunoSEQ multiplex PCR; TCRdb stores in-frame clones only, minus some. The data show hundreds of thousands of clones, roughly 96% seen once. CD45RO-negative CD8 cells positively selected for CCR7 made up the naive population, which excluded terminally differentiated effector memory CD45RA+ cells. This receptor was obtained from a woman in her 30s in good health. The sample comprised naive CD8+ T cells sorted from blood. V gene TRBV10-3 combines with J gene TRBJ2-7; D call uncertain. In DNA, the CDR3 is TGTGCCATCAGTGAATCACGAAGCTCCTACGAGCAGTACTTC. As protein: CAISESRSSYEQYF.